These 17 T cell receptor beta chains share one sample of origin, sequenced in a study of OX40 agonist ivuxolimab in advanced cancers. The data were produced by immunoSEQ multiplex PCR, yet TCRdb's version contains in-frame clones alone and is incomplete. The data show over 100,000 clones, approximately 92% seen once. The input for sequencing was CD4+ or CD8+ T cells sorted from blood, taken in a trial of the OX40 agonist ivuxolimab. These receptors were taken from an adult with an advanced solid tumor such as melanoma, head and neck, liver or kidney cancer.

V is TRBV7-6 and J is TRBJ2-5; D may correspond to TRBD1 or TRBD2 (5 bases each). The CDR3 length is 15 residues. The V gene's germline CDR1 is SGHVS and CDR2 FNYEAQ. V was trimmed by 2 bases and J by 1 base, leaving 11 bases between them. CDR3 sequence reads: CASSLNGGAQETQYF. The CDR3 nucleotides are TGTGCCAGCAGCTTAAATGGGGGAGCCCAAGAGACCCAGTACTTC.

CDR3 in amino acids: CASSLSFQEKLFF. The CDR3 DNA sequence: TGTGCCAGCAGCTTAAGTTTCCAGGAAAAACTGTTTTTT. The chain recombines TRBV11-2 with TRBJ1-4; D gene uncertain. This CDR3 has 13 residues. The germline V gene encodes CDR1 SGHAT and CDR2 FQNNGV. Trimming left V 2 bases short and J 8 bases short, with 9 bases between.

The rearrangement links TRBV29-1 to TRBJ1-1, with D tentatively TRBD1 (6 bases). Germline V CDR1 and CDR2: SQVTM, ANQGSEA. The CDR3 contains 15 residues. The germline V and J ends were trimmed by 5 bases and 0 bases, with 16 bases remaining between them. The CDR3 sequence is CSVHRDTGMNTEAFF. As DNA, the CDR3 is TGCAGCGTTCATCGGGACACAGGAATGAACACTGAAGCTTTCTTT.

The genes are TRBV7-2 and TRBJ2-2; D tentatively reads TRBD1 or TRBD2 (6 bases each). The CDR3 extends over 17 amino acids. V was pared by 6 bases and J by 3 bases, with 20 bases between. CDR1 SGHTA and CDR2 FQGNSA come from the germline V gene. The CDR3 is CASRNSGRGRYTGELFF. The CDR3 coding sequence is TGTGCCAGCAGAAATAGTGGTCGGGGGCGATACACCGGGGAGCTGTTTTTT. The variable domain in full, completed from reference TRBV7-2 and TRBJ2-2, reads GAGVSQSPSNKVTEKGKDVELRCDPISGHTALYWYRQSLGQGLEFLIYFQGNSAPDKSGLPSDRFSAERTGGSVSTLTIQRTQQEDSAVYLCASRNSGRGRYTGELFFGEGSRLTVL.

The chain is built from TRBV18 and TRBJ2-1; 10 bases line up with TRBD2. V was clipped by 5 bases and J by 8 bases; unmatched bases: 9. The CDR3 consists of 15 residues. Germline assignment: CDR1 KGHSH and CDR2 LQKENI. The CDR3 loop reads CASSSALAGVDEQFF. The CDR3 coding sequence is TGTGCCAGCTCATCCGCTCTAGCGGGGGTCGATGAGCAGTTCTTC.

This clone was picked up one time. The J gene is TRBJ1-3, the V gene TRBV30; 8 bases are shared with TRBD1. CDR3 length equals 15 residues. Germline CDR1 is GTSNPN and CDR2 is SVGIG (reference sequence). J was trimmed by 5 bases and V by 0 bases; bases with no gene match: 6. CDR3 in DNA: TGTGCCTGGAGTGTTAGGGACAGGATGAGAAACACCATATATTTT. Protein product: CAWSVRDRMRNTIYF.

V is TRBV19 and J is TRBJ2-3; 8 nucleotides align to TRBD1. The ends lost 9 bases at V and 0 bases at J; junction bases unmatched: 5. The CDR3 length is 14 residues. Germline V gene lookup returns CDR1 LNHDA and CDR2 SQIVND (reference sequence). The CDR3: CASRDRPSTDTQYF. The CDR3 DNA reads TGTGCCAGCCGGGACAGGCCCAGCACAGATACGCAGTATTTT. The variable domain in full, completed from reference TRBV19 and TRBJ2-3, reads DGGITQSPKYLFRKEGQNVTLSCEQNLNHDAMYWYRQDPGQGLRLIYYSQIVNDFQKGDIAEGYSVSREKKESFPLTVTSAQKNPTAFYLCASRDRPSTDTQYFGPGTRLTVL.

This clone was counted once. The V and J genes are TRBV5-8 and TRBJ1-1, with 11 bases lining up with TRBD1. Trimming took 0 bases from V and 4 from J; bases not matched to a gene: 5. This CDR3 contains 16 residues. The germline CDR1 and CDR2 sequences are SGHTS and YDEGEE. DNA for the CDR3: TGTGCCAGCAGCTTGGCCTTCGGGACAGGGGGCACTGAAGCTTTCTTT. It codes for CASSLAFGTGGTEAFF.

This clone turned up a few times. The gene calls are TRBV6-4 and TRBJ2-1, with 7 bases matching TRBD2. V dropped 8 bases and J dropped 7; count of bases not matched to a gene: 14. CDR3 length: 15 residues. Germline loops: CDR1 MRHNA, CDR2 SNTAGT. The CDR3 spells CASSPWGGGGNEQFF. Here the CDR3 DNA reads TGTGCCAGCTCTCCCTGGGGGGGAGGAGGGAATGAGCAGTTCTTC.

The gene calls are TRBV28 and TRBJ2-7, with D perhaps assigned TRBD1 or TRBD2 (6 bases each). The ends were cut back, 8 bases at V and 0 bases at J, with 14 bases in the middle. Germline loops: CDR1 MDHEN, CDR2 SYDVKM. The CDR3 is 14 amino acids. The CDR3: CASAGEVGSYEQYF. The CDR3 DNA follows: TGTGCCAGCGCAGGGGAGGTAGGCTCCTACGAGCAGTACTTC.

The CDR3: CATRGRVGGANIQYF. DNA of the CDR3: TGTGCCACCAGAGGTCGCGTGGGGGGTGCGAACATTCAGTACTTC. The V gene is TRBV5-8, the J gene TRBJ2-4, with a possible D match to TRBD2 (6 bases). The germline V gene encodes CDR1 SGHTS and CDR2 YDEGEE. V dropped 9 bases and J dropped 7 bases, with 23 bases sitting between them. The CDR3 contains 15 residues.

The chain has TRBV12-5 and TRBJ2-1; D is uncertain. This CDR3 comprises 10 residues. Looked up from germline, CDR1 is LGHNT and CDR2 is FRNRAP. The V end lost 5 bases, the J end lost 12 bases, and 8 bases lay between the germline ends. The DNA for the CDR3 is TGTGCTAGTGGTATTCAGCGGCAGTTCTTC. Residues: CASGIQRQFF. The variable domain in full, completed from reference TRBV12-5 and TRBJ2-1, reads DARVTQTPRHKVTEMGQEVTMRCQPILGHNTVFWYRQTMMQGLELLAYFRNRAPLDDSGMPKDRFSAEMPDATLATLKIQPSEPRDSAVYFCASGIQRQFFGPGTRLTVL.

The chain employs TRBV7-8 and TRBJ2-3, with 7 bases fitting TRBD2. Germline V gene data show CDR1 as SGHVS and CDR2 as FQNEAQ. This CDR3 region has 16 residues. V was pared by 0 bases and J by 5 bases, with 8 bases of the junction left unmatched. The CDR3 loop reads CASSLAPAGMGDTQYF. Written as DNA, the CDR3 is TGTGCCAGCAGCTTAGCGCCAGCGGGGATGGGAGATACGCAGTATTTT. The full variable domain, rest sourced from reference TRBV7-8 and TRBJ2-3, is GAGVSQSPRYKVAKRGQDVALRCDPISGHVSLFWYQQALGQGPEFLTYFQNEAQLDKSGLPSDRFFAERPEGSVSTLKIQRTQQEDSAVYLCASSLAPAGMGDTQYFGPGTRLTVL.

The rearrangement joins TRBV27 to TRBJ2-5, with 7 bases fitting TRBD2. The CDR3 sequence is 13 residues long. The junction had 4 bases not matched to a gene; V was cut back by 5 bases and J by 4 bases. Per the germline V gene, CDR1 is MNHEY and CDR2 is SMNVEV (reference sequence). CDR3 loop: CASSQLALETQYF. The CDR3, as DNA: TGTGCCAGCAGTCAACTAGCGCTAGAGACCCAGTACTTC.

The gene calls are TRBV27 and TRBJ2-3; D is unclear. Trimming cost V 3 bases and J 2 bases, with 6 bases left between them. The CDR3 is made up of 13 amino acids. The germline gives CDR1 MNHEY, CDR2 SMNVEV (reference sequence). CDR3 in amino acids: CASSFRYTDTQYF. In DNA form, the CDR3 reads TGTGCCAGCAGTTTTAGGTACACAGATACGCAGTATTTT.

The chain has TRBV6-5 and TRBJ2-7, with 7 bases fitting TRBD1. The CDR3 extends over 15 amino acids. Trimming at V came to 3 bases and at J to 5 bases, leaving 10 bases not matched to a gene. Germline values: CDR1 MNHEY, CDR2 SVGAGI. The CDR3 DNA sequence: TGTGCCAGCAGTTATACGACAGGGATATTTGACGAGCAGTACTTC. Translation: CASSYTTGIFDEQYF.

The chain couples TRBV4-3 to TRBJ2-1; no clear D. Trimming removed 0 bases at V and 2 bases at J, with 8 bases between. The CDR3 length is 15 residues. CDR1 LGHNA and CDR2 YSLEER come from the germline V gene. The CDR3 here is CASSQDISTYNEQFF. The CDR3 region has the DNA TGCGCCAGCAGCCAAGATATTAGCACCTACAATGAGCAGTTCTTC.